Following are 12 T cell receptor beta chains from one sample sequenced in a study of T-cell reconstitution after alpha-beta-depleted transplantation in children (dated by TCRdb to between 2015 and 2016). Taken with the paper, the label for treatment or condition translates to: allogeneic hematopoietic cell transplantation with graft depleted of TCRalphabeta T cells and CD19 B cells. The library was made by PCR. The sample was run on an Illumina HiSeq 2500. TCR library preparation used molecular barcoding, with unique molecular identifiers applied to normalize quantification of the TCRbeta repertoire. Starting from the raw public reads, TCRdb applied fastp trimming at Q25, assembled clones with MiXCR and retained in-frame beta chains. Rows with a matching CDR3 protein are joined into one entry that keeps the most common DNA and genes. This sample holds around 15,000 distinct CDR3 sequences; roughly 4.7% were observed only once. Of the sample, 5.5% to 7.5% falls within the top ten clones.

This specimen consisted of PBMCs, obtained before TCRalphabeta/CD19-depleted stem cell transplant. These receptors originate from a boy aged 10-17 years with acute lymphoblastic leukemia, due to receive a stem cell transplant.

In its sample, this clonotype was seen many times. The J gene is TRBJ2-1, the V gene TRBV6-2 or TRBV6-3, with D perhaps assigned TRBD1 or TRBD2 (5 bases each). Between the trimmed V and J ends, which lost 4 bases and 0 bases, there was a span of 13 bases. Germline lookup yields CDR1 MNHEY and CDR2 SVGEGT. This CDR3 is 16 amino acids long. CDR3 residues: CASSLWDQSSYNEQFF. The CDR3 region has the DNA TGTGCCAGCAGTTTGTGGGACCAGAGCTCCTACAATGAGCAGTTCTTC.

This clonotype was found many times. CDR3 protein: CASSLVRLNTEAFF. Written as DNA, the CDR3 is TGTGCCAGCAGCTTAGTACGTTTGAACACTGAAGCTTTCTTT. V and J are TRBV11-2 and TRBJ1-1, with unresolved D. CDR3 size: 14 residues. Trimming shortened V by 1 base and J by 0 bases, and 6 bases separated the two germline ends. The germline V gene encodes CDR1 SGHAT and CDR2 FQNNGV.

This clonotype came up many times. The rearrangement links TRBV15 to TRBJ2-2, with unresolved D. Trimming stripped 1 base from V and 4 bases from J, with 7 bases between. The CDR3 consists of 14 residues. Germline V CDR1 and CDR2: LNHNV, YYDKDF (reference sequence). Here the CDR3 reads CATSRGKGTGELFF. In DNA form, the CDR3 reads TGTGCCACCAGCAGAGGAAAGGGCACCGGGGAGCTGTTTTTT.

In its sample, this clonotype was seen many times. The gene calls are TRBV5-4 and TRBJ2-1; D is possibly TRBD2 (5 bases). From germline, CDR1 is SGHNT and CDR2 YYREEE (reference sequence). Trimming removed 4 bases from V and 1 base from J, with 12 bases in between. CDR3 size: 15 residues. CDR3 loop: CASSIRRSSYNEQFF. In DNA form, the CDR3 reads TGTGCCAGCAGCATCCGGAGGAGTTCCTACAATGAGCAGTTCTTC.

This clonotype has a count of ten or more. This chain joins TRBV5-1 and TRBJ2-5, with 11 bases that match TRBD2. Trimming removed 4 bases from V and 5 bases from J; junction bases left unmatched: 4. Germline values: CDR1 SGHRS, CDR2 YFSETQ. The length of the CDR3 is 14 residues. The DNA for the CDR3 is TGCGCCAGCAGCGGGGGACTAGCGGTTGAGACCCAGTACTTC. It encodes CASSGGLAVETQYF.

This sequence joins TRBV6-2 or TRBV6-3 and TRBJ2-3; TRBD2 might be the D (6 bases). Trimming shortened V by 5 bases and J by 6 bases, and 18 bases separated the two germline ends. The germline V gene encodes CDR1 MNHEY and CDR2 SVGEGT. The CDR3 consists of 15 residues. The CDR3 region is CASSKLWVEGDTQYF. The CDR3 region has the DNA TGTGCCAGCAGTAAATTGTGGGTGGAGGGGGATACGCAGTATTTT.

This clonotype appeared many times. The rearrangement links TRBV7-9 to TRBJ2-1; the D is unclear. CDR3 length: 13 amino acids. Germline V gene data show CDR1 as SEHNR and CDR2 as FQNEAQ (reference sequence). V was trimmed by 3 bases and J by 6 bases, leaving 9 bases between them. This CDR3 is CASSFRSRNEQFF. The CDR3 DNA is TGTGCCAGCAGCTTTAGATCCCGCAATGAGCAGTTCTTC.

This clonotype showed up many times. The rearrangement links TRBV11-2 to TRBJ2-3, with 12 positions matching TRBD2. The CDR3 runs 19 residues. Germline V gives CDR1 SGHAT, CDR2 FQNNGV. V lost 0 bases to trimming and J lost 2 bases; unmatched junction nucleotides: 9. CDR3 in DNA: TGTGCCAGCAGCTTAGAAAATAGCGGACTAGCGGGATTCACAGATACGCAGTATTTT. Its translation: CASSLENSGLAGFTDTQYF. Combining the CDR3 with reference TRBV11-2 and TRBJ2-3 gives the whole variable domain EAGVAQSPRYKIIEKRQSVAFWCNPISGHATLYWYQQILGQGPKLLIQFQNNGVVDDSQLPKDRFSAERLKGVDSTLKIQPAKLEDSAVYLCASSLENSGLAGFTDTQYFGPGTRLTVL.

This clonotype was observed at least ten times. In nucleotides, the CDR3 is TGTGCCAGCAGCCGGGACAGGCCTTCGAACACTGAAGCTTTCTTT. The encoded protein is CASSRDRPSNTEAFF. V and J are TRBV18 and TRBJ1-1; 8 nucleotides align to TRBD1. The germline CDR1 and CDR2 sequences are KGHSH and LQKENI. The CDR3 runs 15 residues. V shed 8 bases, J shed 1 base, and the junction held 9 bases outside the gene matches. Full variable domain (rest looked up from reference TRBV18 and TRBJ1-1): NAGVMQNPRHLVRRRGQEARLRCSPMKGHSHVYWYRQLPEEGLKFMVYLQKENIIDESGMPKERFSAEFPKEGPSILRIQQVVRGDSAAYFCASSRDRPSNTEAFFGQGTRLTVV.

This clonotype was picked up many times. The rearrangement joins TRBV14 to TRBJ2-7; 9 bases match TRBD1. The trim removed 4 bases at V and 1 base at J, leaving 5 bases unmatched. This CDR3 region has 15 residues. Per germline, CDR1 SGHDN and CDR2 FVKESK. The DNA for the CDR3 is TGTGCCAGCAGCCTCCGGGACAGGGTGTCCTACGAGCAGTACTTC. This gives the protein CASSLRDRVSYEQYF.

This clonotype was seen ten or more times. V and J are TRBV4-3 and TRBJ2-1; no firm D call. This CDR3 is built from 14 residues. Trimming removed 1 base at V and 4 bases at J, with 8 bases between. CDR1 is LGHNA, CDR2 YSLEER, per germline. Here the CDR3 DNA reads TGCGCCAGCAGCCAAGTGATGGGGTACAATGAGCAGTTCTTC. This sequence encodes CASSQVMGYNEQFF.

The CDR3 coding sequence is TGTGCCAGCAGTTTATGGCGGCTCTCCTACAATGAGCAGTTCTTC. As protein: CASSLWRLSYNEQFF. V usage is TRBV28 and J usage is TRBJ2-1; D not resolved. There are 15 residues in the CDR3. V was trimmed by 0 bases and J by 0 bases, leaving 6 bases between them. Germline CDR1 MDHEN, CDR2 SYDVKM. Variable domain in full (rest from reference TRBV28 and TRBJ2-1): DVKVTQSSRYLVKRTGEKVFLECVQDMDHENMFWYRQDPGLGLRLIYFSYDVKMKEKGDIPEGYSVSREKKERFSLILESASTNQTSMYLCASSLWRLSYNEQFFGPGTRLTVL.